This T cell receptor (beta chain) was sequenced for a study of T-cell memory formation after mild COVID-19. From the 5' RACE reads, TCRdb called clonotypes with MiXCR, one entry per CDR3 protein. The sample contains 300,000 to 400,000 distinct CDR3 sequences, under 30% of which appear only once. The sample holds one count of this clonotype. Sequencing was carried out using PBMCs or a T cell subset sorted from them (not recorded which). This TCR came from an adult woman who had mild COVID-19 (a few samples of this study predate the infection). Cell type and time point are not known.

The DNA of the CDR3 is TGCAGCGTTAGAGTGGGGGACTATGGCTACACCTTC. Amino acid sequence: CSVRVGDYGYTF. The V and J genes are TRBV29-1 and TRBJ1-2, with D tentatively TRBD1 (5 bases). The CDR3 spans 12 residues. Trimming left V 5 bases short and J 3 bases short, with 10 bases between. From germline, CDR1 is SQVTM and CDR2 ANQGSEA. Combining the CDR3 with reference TRBV29-1 and TRBJ1-2 gives the whole variable domain SAVISQKPSRDICQRGTSLTIQCQVDSQVTMMFWYRQQPGQSLTLIATANQGSEATYESGFVIDKFPISRPNLTFSTLTVSNMSPEDSSIYLCSVRVGDYGYTFGSGTRLTVV.